Below are 9 T cell receptor beta chains sequenced from a single sample in a study of CD8 T cells in Susac syndrome. Random hexamers were used to reverse transcribe the RNA input (roughly 0.5 to 1 ug). A single record per CDR3 protein comes from TCRdb applying MiXCR to the immunoSEQ multiplex PCR reads. The repertoire holds around 220,000 distinct CDR3 sequences, with roughly 92% as singletons. The sample taken for sequencing was CD8+ T cells from PBMCs. These receptors originate from a human donor with multiple sclerosis.

This clonotype showed up just once. The genes are TRBV5-4 and TRBJ2-4; 7 nucleotides agree with TRBD2. Looked up from germline, CDR1 is SGHNT and CDR2 is YYREEE (reference sequence). The CDR3 is 13 residues long. Trimming at V came to 4 bases and at J to 16 bases, leaving 14 bases not matched to a gene. The CDR3 DNA follows: TGTGCCAGCAGCCTATCGGGAGGCGGAATCGAATACTTC. This encodes CASSLSGGGIEYF.

The chain recombines TRBV7-2 with TRBJ1-2; D uncertain. The CDR3 loop spans 14 amino acids. The ends were cut back, 6 bases at V and 0 bases at J, with 11 bases in the middle. The germline CDR1 and CDR2 sequences are SGHTA and FQGNSA. The CDR3 DNA reads as TGTGCCAGCAGTAATTATGGTCCTAACTATGGCTACACCTTC. It is translated as CASSNYGPNYGYTF.

The rearrangement links TRBV5-1 to TRBJ1-1; D perhaps matches TRBD1 (5 bases). CDR1 and CDR2 (germline): SGHRS, YFSETQ. V lost 0 bases, J lost 5 bases, and 14 bases lay in between. This CDR3 is built from 15 residues. CDR3 residues: CASSLGRGVPTEAFF. The CDR3 DNA reads as TGCGCCAGCAGCTTGGGGCGGGGGGTACCTACTGAAGCTTTCTTT.

The V and J genes are TRBV4-2 and TRBJ2-1; no reliable D call. The V and J ends lost 1 base and 0 bases respectively, with 13 bases between them. In germline, CDR1 is LGHNA, CDR2 YNFKEQ. The CDR3 spans 17 residues. The CDR3 loop is CASSQGTRKSSYNEQFF. CDR3 DNA: TGTGCCAGCAGCCAAGGGACGCGTAAGAGCTCCTACAATGAGCAGTTCTTC.

The chain uses TRBV19 and TRBJ1-2, with a weak D call TRBD1 (6 bases). The V and J ends lost 8 bases and 5 bases respectively, with 24 bases between them. CDR3 size: 16 residues. Germline CDR1 LNHDA, CDR2 SQIVND (reference sequence). CDR3 bases: TGTGCCAGTTTGGACAGAGCCTCACTAACTGGGTATGGCTACACCTTC. Translating it yields CASLDRASLTGYGYTF. Filled out from reference TRBV19 and TRBJ1-2, the complete variable domain reads DGGITQSPKYLFRKEGQNVTLSCEQNLNHDAMYWYRQDPGQGLRLIYYSQIVNDFQKGDIAEGYSVSREKKESFPLTVTSAQKNPTAFYLCASLDRASLTGYGYTFGSGTRLTVV.

On this clonotype: One end of the junction varies from germline; a read error may be responsible. The CDR3 DNA reads TGTGCCAGCAGCCAAGAGAAGGGACTTGATCCTCGGGAGATCTTC. The encoded protein is CASSQEKGLDPREIF. The rearrangement uses TRBV3-1 and TRBJ2-1, with D possibly matching TRBD2 (6 bases). Germline CDR1 is LGHDT and CDR2 is YNNKEL (reference sequence). This CDR3 comprises 15 residues.

The rearrangement uses TRBV19 and TRBJ2-7; 10 bases map to TRBD2. Germline V gene sequence: CDR1 LNHDA, CDR2 SQIVND (reference sequence). Germline trimming cut 5 bases from V and 1 base from J; bases unmatched to any gene: 5. CDR3 size: 15 residues. For the CDR3, the DNA is TGTGCCAGTAGTCCTAGCGGGGGTCCTTCCTACGAGCAGTACTTC. Protein product: CASSPSGGPSYEQYF.

The chain combines TRBV6-1 with TRBJ1-5; D gene uncertain. Germline values: CDR1 MNHNS, CDR2 SASEGT. The CDR3 has 15 amino acids. Trimming removed 1 base at V and 4 bases at J, with 11 bases between. The CDR3 here is CASSEVDVGNQPQHF. Written as DNA, the CDR3 is TGTGCCAGCAGTGAAGTGGACGTTGGGAATCAGCCCCAGCATTTT.

The CDR3 bases are TGTGCCATCAGTCTTAGTGCCGGGCGGTTGGAGACCCAGTACTTC. It codes for CAISLSAGRLETQYF. The gene calls are TRBV10-3 and TRBJ2-5; no firm D call. CDR1 and CDR2 (germline): ENHRY, SYGVKD. The V end was cut by 5 bases, the J end by 5 bases, with 18 bases between. This CDR3 region has 15 residues.